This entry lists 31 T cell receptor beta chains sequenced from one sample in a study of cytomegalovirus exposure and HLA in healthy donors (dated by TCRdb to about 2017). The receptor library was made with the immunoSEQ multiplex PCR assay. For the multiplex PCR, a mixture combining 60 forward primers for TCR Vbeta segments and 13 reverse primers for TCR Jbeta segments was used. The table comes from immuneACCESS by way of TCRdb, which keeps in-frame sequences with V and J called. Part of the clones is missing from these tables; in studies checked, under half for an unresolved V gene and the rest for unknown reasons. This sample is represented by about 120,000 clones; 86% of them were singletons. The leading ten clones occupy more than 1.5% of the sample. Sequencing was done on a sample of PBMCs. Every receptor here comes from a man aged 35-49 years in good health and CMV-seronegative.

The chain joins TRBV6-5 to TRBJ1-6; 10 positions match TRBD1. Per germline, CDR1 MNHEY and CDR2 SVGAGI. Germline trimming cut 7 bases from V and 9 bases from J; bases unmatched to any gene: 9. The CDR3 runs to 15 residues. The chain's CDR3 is CASTETGGHGSPLHF. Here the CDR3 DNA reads TGTGCCAGCACCGAGACAGGGGGCCACGGTTCACCCCTCCACTTT.

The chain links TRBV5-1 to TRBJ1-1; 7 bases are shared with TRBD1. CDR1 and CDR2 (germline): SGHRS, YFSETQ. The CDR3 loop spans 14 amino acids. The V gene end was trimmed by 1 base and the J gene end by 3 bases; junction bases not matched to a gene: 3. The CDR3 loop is CASSLRTGDTEAFF. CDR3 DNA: TGCGCCAGCAGCTTGCGCACAGGGGACACTGAAGCTTTCTTT.

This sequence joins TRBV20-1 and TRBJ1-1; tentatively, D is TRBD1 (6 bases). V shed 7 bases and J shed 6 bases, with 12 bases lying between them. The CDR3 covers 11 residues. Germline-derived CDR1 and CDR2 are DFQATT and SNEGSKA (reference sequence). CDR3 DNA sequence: TGCAGTGTTCAGGGGTTGGCTGAAGCTTTCTTT. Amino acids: CSVQGLAEAFF.

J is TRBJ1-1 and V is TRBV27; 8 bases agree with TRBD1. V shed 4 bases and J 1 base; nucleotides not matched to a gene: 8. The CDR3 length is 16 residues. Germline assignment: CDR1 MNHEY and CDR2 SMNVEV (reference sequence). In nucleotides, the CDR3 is TGTGCCAGCAGTTCGTTAACCGGGACAGGGAACACTGAAGCTTTCTTT. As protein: CASSSLTGTGNTEAFF.

CDR3 residues: CSVDWAGDIDEKLFF. CDR3 DNA: TGCAGCGTTGATTGGGCAGGGGACATAGATGAAAAACTGTTTTTT. This chain connects TRBV29-1 to TRBJ1-4, with D possibly being TRBD1 (6 bases). CDR1 and CDR2 (germline): SQVTM, ANQGSEA. V was clipped by 3 bases and J by 6 bases, with 17 bases between them. The CDR3 totals 15 residues.

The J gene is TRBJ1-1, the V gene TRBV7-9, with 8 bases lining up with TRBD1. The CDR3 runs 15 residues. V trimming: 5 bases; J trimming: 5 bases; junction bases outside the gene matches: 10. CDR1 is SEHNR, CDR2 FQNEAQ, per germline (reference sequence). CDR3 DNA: TGTGCCAGCAGCCTCGGCAGGACAGGGAAGACTGAAGCTTTCTTT. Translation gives CASSLGRTGKTEAFF.

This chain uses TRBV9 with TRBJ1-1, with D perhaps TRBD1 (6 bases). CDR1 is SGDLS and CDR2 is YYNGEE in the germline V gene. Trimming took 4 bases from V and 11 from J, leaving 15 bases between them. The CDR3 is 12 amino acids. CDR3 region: CASSPRQVPAFF. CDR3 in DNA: TGTGCCAGCAGCCCACGACAGGTGCCGGCTTTCTTT.

As DNA, the CDR3 is TGTGCCAGCAGCTCAGGGGTGTTGGGCGGCTACACCTTC. This codes for CASSSGVLGGYTF. This rearrangement joins TRBV5-6 to TRBJ1-2, with D possibly being TRBD1 (6 bases). The CDR3 is 13 residues long. The V and J ends lost 3 bases and 8 bases respectively, with 14 bases between them. Germline-derived CDR1 and CDR2 are SGHDT and YYEEEE.

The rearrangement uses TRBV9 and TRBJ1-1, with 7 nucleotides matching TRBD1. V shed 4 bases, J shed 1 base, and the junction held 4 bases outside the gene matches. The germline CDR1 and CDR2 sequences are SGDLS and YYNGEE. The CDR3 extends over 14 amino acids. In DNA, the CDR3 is TGTGCCAGCAGCTCAGGGACAGCGAACACTGAAGCTTTCTTT. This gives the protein CASSSGTANTEAFF.

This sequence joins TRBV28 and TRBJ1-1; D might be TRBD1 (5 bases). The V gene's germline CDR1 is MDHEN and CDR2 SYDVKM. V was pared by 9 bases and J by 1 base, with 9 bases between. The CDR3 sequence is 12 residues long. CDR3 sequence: CASSQGNTEAFF. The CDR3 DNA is TGTGCCAGTTCTCAGGGGAACACTGAAGCTTTCTTT. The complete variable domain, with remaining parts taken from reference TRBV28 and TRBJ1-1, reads DVKVTQSSRYLVKRTGEKVFLECVQDMDHENMFWYRQDPGLGLRLIYFSYDVKMKEKGDIPEGYSVSREKKERFSLILESASTNQTSMYLCASSQGNTEAFFGQGTRLTVV.

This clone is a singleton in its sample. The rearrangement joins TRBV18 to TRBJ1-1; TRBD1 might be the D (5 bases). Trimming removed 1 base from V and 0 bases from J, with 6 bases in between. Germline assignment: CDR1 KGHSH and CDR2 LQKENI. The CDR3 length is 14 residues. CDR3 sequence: CASSPQDMNTEAFF. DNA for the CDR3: TGTGCCAGCTCACCACAGGACATGAACACTGAAGCTTTCTTT.

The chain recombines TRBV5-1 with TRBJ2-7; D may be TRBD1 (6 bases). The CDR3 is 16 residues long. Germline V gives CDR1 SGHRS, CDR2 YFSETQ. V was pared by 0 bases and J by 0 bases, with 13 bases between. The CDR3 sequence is CASSLATGSSSYEQYF. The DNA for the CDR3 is TGCGCCAGCAGCTTGGCTACAGGGTCGAGCTCCTACGAGCAGTACTTC. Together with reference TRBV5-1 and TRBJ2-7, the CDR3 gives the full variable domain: KAGVTQTPRYLIKTRGQQVTLSCSPISGHRSVSWYQQTPGQGLQFLFEYFSETQRNKGNFPGRFSGRQFSNSRSEMNVSTLELGDSALYLCASSLATGSSSYEQYFGPGTRLTVT.

The CDR3 DNA is TGTGCCAGCAGTTCCGGGTCGGGCGAGCAGTACTTC. Encoded protein: CASSSGSGEQYF. The genes are TRBV7-9 and TRBJ2-7, with D uncertain. The CDR3 has 12 residues. V lost 6 bases to trimming and J lost 6 bases, with 12 bases between them. In germline, CDR1 is SEHNR, CDR2 FQNEAQ (reference sequence).

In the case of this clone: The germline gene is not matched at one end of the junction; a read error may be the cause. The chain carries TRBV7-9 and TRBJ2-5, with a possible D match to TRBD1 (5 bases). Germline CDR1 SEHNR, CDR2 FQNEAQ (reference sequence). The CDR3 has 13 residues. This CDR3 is CSSSLNHRETQYF. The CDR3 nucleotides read TGTTCCAGCAGCTTAAATCACAGGGAGACCCAGTACTTC.

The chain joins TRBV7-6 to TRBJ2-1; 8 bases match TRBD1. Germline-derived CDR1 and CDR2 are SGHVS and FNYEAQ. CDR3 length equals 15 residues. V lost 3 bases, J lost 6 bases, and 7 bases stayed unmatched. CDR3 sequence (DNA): TGTGCCAGCAGCTTCTACAGGGGGGTAGGCAATGAGCAGTTCTTC. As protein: CASSFYRGVGNEQFF.

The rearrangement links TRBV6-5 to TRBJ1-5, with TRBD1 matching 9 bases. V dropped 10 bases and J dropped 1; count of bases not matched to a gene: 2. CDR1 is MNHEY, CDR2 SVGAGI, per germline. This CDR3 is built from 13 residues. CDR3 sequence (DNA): TGTGCCACCGGGACAGGGAGCAATCAGCCCCAGCATTTT. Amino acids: CATGTGSNQPQHF.

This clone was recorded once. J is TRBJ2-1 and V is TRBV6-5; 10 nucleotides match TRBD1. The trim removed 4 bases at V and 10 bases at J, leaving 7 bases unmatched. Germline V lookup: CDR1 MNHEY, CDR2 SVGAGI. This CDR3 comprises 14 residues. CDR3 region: CASSWDRGIFEQFF. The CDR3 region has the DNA TGTGCCAGCAGTTGGGACAGGGGAATCTTCGAGCAGTTCTTC.

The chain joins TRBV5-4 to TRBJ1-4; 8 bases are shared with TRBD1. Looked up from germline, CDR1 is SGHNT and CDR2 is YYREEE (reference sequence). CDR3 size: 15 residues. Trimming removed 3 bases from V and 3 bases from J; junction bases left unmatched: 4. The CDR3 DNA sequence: TGTGCCAGCAGCTCACAGGGGGGGGCTAATGAAAAACTGTTTTTT. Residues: CASSSQGGANEKLFF.

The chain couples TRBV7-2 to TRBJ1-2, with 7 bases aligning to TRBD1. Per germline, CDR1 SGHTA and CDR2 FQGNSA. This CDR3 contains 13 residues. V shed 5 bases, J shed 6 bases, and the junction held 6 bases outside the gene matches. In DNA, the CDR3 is TGTGCCAGCAGCGTTAGGGACAGTCATGGCTACACCTTC. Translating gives CASSVRDSHGYTF.

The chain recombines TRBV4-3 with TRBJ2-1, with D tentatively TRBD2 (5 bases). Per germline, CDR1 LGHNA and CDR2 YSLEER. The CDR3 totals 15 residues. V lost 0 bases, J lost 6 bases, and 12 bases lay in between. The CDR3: CASSQDPGISNEQFF. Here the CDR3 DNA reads TGCGCCAGCAGCCAAGATCCGGGGATCAGCAATGAGCAGTTCTTC.

CDR3 loop: CASSLWGADGNTIYF. CDR3 coding DNA: TGTGCCAGCAGTTTATGGGGGGCTGACGGAAACACCATATATTTT. This chain joins TRBV28 and TRBJ1-3, with a weak D call TRBD1 (6 bases). The CDR3 runs 15 residues. The germline V and J ends were trimmed by 0 bases and 4 bases, with 10 bases remaining between them. Germline V lookup: CDR1 MDHEN, CDR2 SYDVKM.

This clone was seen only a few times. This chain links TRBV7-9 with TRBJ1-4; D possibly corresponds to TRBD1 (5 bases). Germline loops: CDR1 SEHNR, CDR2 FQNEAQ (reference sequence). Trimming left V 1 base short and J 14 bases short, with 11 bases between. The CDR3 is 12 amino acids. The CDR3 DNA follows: TGTGCCAGCAGCTTAGAAGGACACCGGCTGTTTTTT. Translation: CASSLEGHRLFF. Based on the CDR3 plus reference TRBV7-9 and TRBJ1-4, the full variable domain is DTGVSQNPRHKITKRGQNVTFRCDPISEHNRLYWYRQTLGQGPEFLTYFQNEAQLEKSRLLSDRFSAERPKGSFSTLEIQRTEQGDSAMYLCASSLEGHRLFFGSGTQLSVL.

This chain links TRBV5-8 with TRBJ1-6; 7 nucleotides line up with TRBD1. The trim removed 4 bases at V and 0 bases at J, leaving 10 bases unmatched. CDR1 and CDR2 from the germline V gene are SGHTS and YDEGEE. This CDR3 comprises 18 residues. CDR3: CASSAYGTESSYNSPLHF. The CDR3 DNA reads TGTGCCAGCAGCGCCTACGGGACAGAGAGCTCCTATAATTCACCCCTCCACTTT.

CDR3 DNA: TGTGCCAGCAGCTTGGTTGACTTTAACTATGGCTACACCTTC. It is translated as CASSLVDFNYGYTF. This rearrangement joins TRBV5-6 to TRBJ1-2; D gene uncertain. V shed 0 bases and J shed 1 base, with 7 bases lying between them. The CDR3 has 14 amino acids. CDR1 is SGHDT and CDR2 is YYEEEE in the germline V gene. The entire variable domain, with the rest obtained from reference TRBV5-6 and TRBJ1-2, is as follows: DAGVTQSPTHLIKTRGQQVTLRCSPKSGHDTVSWYQQALGQGPQFIFQYYEEEERQRGNFPDRFSGHQFPNYSSELNVNALLLGDSALYLCASSLVDFNYGYTFGSGTRLTVV.

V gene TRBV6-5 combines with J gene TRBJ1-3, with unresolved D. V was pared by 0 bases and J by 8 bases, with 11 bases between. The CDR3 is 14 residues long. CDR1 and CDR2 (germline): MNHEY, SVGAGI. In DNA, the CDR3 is TGTGCCAGCAGTTACTCGTTCCACCGGGACACCATATATTTT. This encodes CASSYSFHRDTIYF.

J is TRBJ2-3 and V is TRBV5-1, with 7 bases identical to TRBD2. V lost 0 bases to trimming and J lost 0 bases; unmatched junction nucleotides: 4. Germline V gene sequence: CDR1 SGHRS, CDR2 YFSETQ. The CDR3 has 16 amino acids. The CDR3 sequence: CASSLVRAGSTDTQYF. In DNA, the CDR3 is TGCGCCAGCAGCTTGGTCCGAGCGGGGAGCACAGATACGCAGTATTTT.

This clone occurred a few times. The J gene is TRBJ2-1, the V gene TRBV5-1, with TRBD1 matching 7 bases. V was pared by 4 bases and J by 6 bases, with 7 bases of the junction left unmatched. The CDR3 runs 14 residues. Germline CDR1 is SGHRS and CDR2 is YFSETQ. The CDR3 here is CASSTGQIGNEQFF. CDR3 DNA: TGCGCCAGCAGCACGGGACAGATCGGCAATGAGCAGTTCTTC.

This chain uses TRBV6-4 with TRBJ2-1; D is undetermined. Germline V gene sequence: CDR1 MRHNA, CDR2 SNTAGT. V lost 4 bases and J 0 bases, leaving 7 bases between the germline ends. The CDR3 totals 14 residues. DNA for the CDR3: TGTGCCAGCAGTGTGTCGGTCTCCTACAATGAGCAGTTCTTC. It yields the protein CASSVSVSYNEQFF.

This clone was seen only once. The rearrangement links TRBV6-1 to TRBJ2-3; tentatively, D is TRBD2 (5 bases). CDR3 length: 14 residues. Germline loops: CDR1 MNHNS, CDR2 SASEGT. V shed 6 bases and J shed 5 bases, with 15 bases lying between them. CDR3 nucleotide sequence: TGTGCCAGCAGATTTCTTTACAGCGGAGATACGCAGTATTTT. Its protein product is CASRFLYSGDTQYF.

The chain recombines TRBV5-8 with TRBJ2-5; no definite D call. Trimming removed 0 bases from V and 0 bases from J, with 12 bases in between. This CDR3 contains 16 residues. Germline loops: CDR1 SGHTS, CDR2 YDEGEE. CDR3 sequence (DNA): TGTGCCAGCAGCTTGGCCGTGAGGAGTAACCAAGAGACCCAGTACTTC. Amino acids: CASSLAVRSNQETQYF.

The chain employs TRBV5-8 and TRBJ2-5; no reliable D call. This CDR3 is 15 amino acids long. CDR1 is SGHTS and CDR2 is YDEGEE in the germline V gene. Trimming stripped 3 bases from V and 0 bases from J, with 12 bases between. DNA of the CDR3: TGTGCCAGCAGCTCCTGGCTTCCGTACCAAGAGACCCAGTACTTC. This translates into CASSSWLPYQETQYF. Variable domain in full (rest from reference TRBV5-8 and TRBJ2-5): EAGVTQSPTHLIKTRGQQATLRCSPISGHTSVYWYQQALGLGLQFLLWYDEGEERNRGNFPPRFSGRQFPNYSSELNVNALELEDSALYLCASSSWLPYQETQYFGPGTRLLVL.